Below are 15 T cell receptor beta chains sequenced from a single sample in a study of identical twins. TCRdb processed the 5' RACE reads anew with MiXCR; each CDR3 protein has one entry. The data hold 510,000 or so distinct CDR3 sequences, with around 15% observed a single time. Separately, the same data were catalogued under a study of yellow fever vaccine responses in identical twins.

The material sequenced was CD4+ T cells sorted from blood. The receptors were gathered from a young woman in good health.

The table lists this clonotype with a few counts. V is TRBV2 and J is TRBJ1-6, with D uncertain. Per the germline V gene, CDR1 is SNHLY and CDR2 is FYNNEI. CDR3 length: 13 amino acids. Trimming removed 7 bases at V and 6 bases at J, with 10 bases between. The CDR3 nucleotides read TGTGCCAGCATCGGCCAATCTAATTCACCCCTCCACTTT. Its translation is CASIGQSNSPLHF.

This clonotype was counted only a few times. The V gene is TRBV5-1, the J gene TRBJ2-5; D may be TRBD1 (6 bases). The CDR3 consists of 14 residues. The germline V and J ends were trimmed by 1 base and 2 bases, with 9 bases remaining between them. CDR1 and CDR2 (germline): SGHRS, YFSETQ. CDR3 region: CASSLLDRQETQYF. In DNA form, the CDR3 reads TGCGCCAGCAGCTTGTTGGACAGACAAGAGACCCAGTACTTC.

This clonotype has a handful of counts. V gene TRBV19 combines with J gene TRBJ2-2, with TRBD2 matching 7 bases. With V trimmed by 6 bases and J by 2 bases, 21 bases remained unmatched. Looked up from germline, CDR1 is LNHDA and CDR2 is SQIVND (reference sequence). This CDR3 is 20 amino acids long. This chain's CDR3 is CASSYMGPSGGRTNTGELFF. The CDR3 DNA reads TGTGCCAGTAGCTATATGGGTCCGTCGGGGGGTAGGACAAACACCGGGGAGCTGTTTTTT.

This clonotype was seen more than once but under ten times. The J gene is TRBJ2-3, the V gene TRBV20-1; D not resolved. V was cut by 2 bases and J by 0 bases, with 12 bases left in between. The length of the CDR3 is 15 residues. Germline V gene lookup returns CDR1 DFQATT and CDR2 SNEGSKA (reference sequence). The CDR3 bases are TGCAGTGCTAGACCATTAGAGACTAGCACAGATACGCAGTATTTT. The encoded protein is CSARPLETSTDTQYF.

Ten or more counts support this clonotype. V is TRBV5-5 and J is TRBJ2-2; no firm D call. The CDR3 is 15 residues long. V lost 1 base to trimming and J lost 1 base, with 8 bases between them. Germline V lookup: CDR1 SGHKS, CDR2 YYEKEE (reference sequence). This chain's CDR3 is CASSLTDLNTGELFF. The CDR3 DNA reads as TGTGCCAGCAGCTTGACGGATCTGAACACCGGGGAGCTGTTTTTT.

This clonotype was seen only a few times. J is TRBJ2-7 and V is TRBV20-1; D might be TRBD1 (5 bases). Trimming left V 0 bases short and J 3 bases short, with 24 bases between. CDR1 DFQATT and CDR2 SNEGSKA come from the germline V gene (reference sequence). There are 18 residues in the CDR3. CDR3 coding DNA: TGCAGTGCTAGAGATATGTTGGGTGGGCCAGGTAGGGGCTACGAGCAGTACGTC. Translating it yields CSARDMLGGPGRGYEQYV.

Ten or more counts support this clonotype. The chain carries TRBV10-3 and TRBJ2-2; no clear D. Germline CDR1 ENHRY, CDR2 SYGVKD. Trimming cost V 3 bases and J 4 bases, with 9 bases left between them. The CDR3 covers 14 residues. As DNA, the CDR3 is TGTGCCATCAGTGACCGGATGAGCACCGGGGAGCTGTTTTTT. This gives the protein CAISDRMSTGELFF.

This clonotype was detected many times. The chain couples TRBV3-1 to TRBJ1-2; D gene ambiguous. Germline CDR1 is LGHDT and CDR2 is YNNKEL (reference sequence). With 2 bases removed from V and 5 bases from J, the gap between germline ends came to 9 bases. This CDR3 comprises 13 residues. CDR3 DNA: TGTGCCAGCAGCCAAAGCGGGCGATATGGCTACACCTTC. This sequence encodes CASSQSGRYGYTF.

This clonotype occurred a few times. This chain links TRBV11-2 with TRBJ1-1, with unresolved D. The V end lost 5 bases, the J end lost 0 bases, and 16 bases lay between the germline ends. Germline CDR1 SGHAT, CDR2 FQNNGV. The CDR3 covers 16 residues. CDR3 loop: CASSQNIGLMNTEAFF. In DNA form, the CDR3 reads TGTGCCAGCAGCCAAAACATTGGGTTAATGAACACTGAAGCTTTCTTT.

This clonotype was seen a handful of times. The chain links TRBV20-1 to TRBJ1-1; the D is unclear. Germline values: CDR1 DFQATT, CDR2 SNEGSKA (reference sequence). Trimming removed 1 base from V and 3 bases from J, with 18 bases in between. This CDR3 has 16 amino acids. CDR3 region: CSARAETEARDTEAFF. The CDR3 DNA reads TGCAGTGCTAGAGCCGAGACGGAGGCTAGGGACACTGAAGCTTTCTTT.

This clonotype was seen just once. The chain carries TRBV5-4 and TRBJ1-3; 7 nucleotides align to TRBD1. CDR1 and CDR2 (germline): SGHNT, YYREEE (reference sequence). This CDR3 is 13 amino acids long. With V trimmed by 3 bases and J by 11 bases, 8 bases remained unmatched. The CDR3 sequence is CASSSRQGEAIYF. The CDR3 nucleotides read TGTGCCAGCAGCTCCCGACAGGGAGAGGCCATATATTTT.

This clonotype was seen a few times. The rearrangement uses TRBV29-1 and TRBJ2-3; 7 nucleotides align to TRBD2. CDR3 size: 14 residues. Germline V gives CDR1 SQVTM, CDR2 ANQGSEA. V lost 4 bases and J lost 4; bases outside the gene matches: 8. The CDR3 DNA reads as TGCAGCGTTGTGGTATGGGGGGGATCAGATACGCAGTATTTT. Its translation is CSVVVWGGSDTQYF.

This chain links TRBV12-3 or TRBV12-4 with TRBJ1-5; no clear D. The V end lost 1 base, the J end lost 0 bases, and 7 bases lay between the germline ends. The CDR3 totals 15 residues. CDR3 nucleotides: TGTGCCAGCAGTTTAGATCAGATTAGCAATCAGCCCCAGCATTTT. Its protein product is CASSLDQISNQPQHF.

As concerns this clonotype: The germline gene is not matched at one end of the junction; a read error may be the cause. The V and J genes are TRBV10-1 and TRBJ2-1; the D is unclear. Per the germline V gene, CDR1 is WNHNN and CDR2 is SYGVQD (reference sequence). This CDR3 has 14 residues. The CDR3, as DNA: TGCGCCAGCAGTGATTTGGGCTCCTACAATGAGCAGCTCTTC. It is translated as CASSDLGSYNEQLF.

This clonotype was picked up many times. The chain carries TRBV7-8 and TRBJ2-1, with TRBD1 matching over 9 bases. CDR1 and CDR2 (germline): SGHVS, FQNEAQ. This CDR3 comprises 15 residues. Trimming removed 4 bases from V and 3 bases from J; junction bases left unmatched: 4. CDR3 residues: CASSWGQGYYNEQFF. The CDR3 nucleotides are TGTGCCAGCAGCTGGGGACAGGGTTACTACAATGAGCAGTTCTTC.